What follows are 3 T cell receptor beta chains derived from one specimen sequenced in a study of T cell responses to AZD1222 COVID-19 vaccine. The protocol was immunoSEQ multiplex PCR, while the TCRdb copy is restricted to in-frame clones and leaves out a portion. Among 140,000 to 150,000 clones listed, around 89% were seen once. Sequencing was performed on peripheral blood, taken on day 0 of AZD1222 vaccination. These receptors came from an adult in good health.

V gene TRBV14 combines with J gene TRBJ1-1, with D perhaps matching TRBD1 (5 bases). The V end lost 0 bases, the J end lost 12 bases, and 14 bases lay between the germline ends. Germline V gene lookup returns CDR1 SGHDN and CDR2 FVKESK. This CDR3 comprises 13 residues. Here the CDR3 DNA reads TGTGCCAGCAGCCAAGAAGGTTGGGGGGAGTCTTTCTTT. This encodes CASSQEGWGESFF. Filled out from reference TRBV14 and TRBJ1-1, the complete variable domain reads EAGVTQFPSHSVIEKGQTVTLRCDPISGHDNLYWYRRVMGKEIKFLLHFVKESKQDESGMPNNRFLAERTGGTYSTLKVQPAELEDSGVYFCASSQEGWGESFFGQGTRLTVV.

The chain links TRBV9 to TRBJ1-3; D uncertain. Germline V gene sequence: CDR1 SGDLS, CDR2 YYNGEE. Trimming left V 0 bases short and J 8 bases short, with 12 bases between. There are 14 residues in the CDR3. For the CDR3, the DNA is TGTGCCAGCAGCGTAGATTCCCTCGGGGACACCATATATTTT. Translated, it gives CASSVDSLGDTIYF.

This chain links TRBV15 with TRBJ2-7, with 9 bases matching TRBD1. The CDR3 extends over 16 amino acids. With 1 base clipped from V and 3 bases from J, the junction kept 7 bases outside the gene matches. Germline V gives CDR1 LNHNV, CDR2 YYDKDF (reference sequence). Here the CDR3 DNA reads TGTGCCACCAGCAGAGGGACAGGGGAAGGTCACTACGAGCAGTACTTC. Protein product: CATSRGTGEGHYEQYF.